The present T cell receptor beta chain was sequenced within a study of early T cells in non-severe SARS-CoV-2 infection. Overall study: Sequencing used unsorted whole-blood bulk RNA, so chains lack pairing.

This clonotype occurred many times. Its specificity is unknown. General study findings and limits: Clonotype matching in VDJdb favored anti-spike CD8 responses and did not capture private and CD4 specificities.

Unique molecular identifiers were added to individual cDNA molecules. TCRdb passed the 5' RACE reads through MiXCR, listing each CDR3 protein once. The data show approximately 73,000 distinct CDR3 sequences, around 13% seen once. The clonotype comes from an adult who was a healthcare worker with PCR-confirmed SARS-CoV-2 infection or an uninfected control (not recorded which). Material for sequencing was whole blood.

CDR3 sequence reads: CSVLEGADTQYF. DNA of the CDR3: TGCAGCGTCTTGGAGGGTGCAGATACGCAGTATTTT. This chain connects TRBV29-1 to TRBJ2-3; a possible D gene is TRBD2 (6 bases). CDR1 SQVTM and CDR2 ANQGSEA come from the germline V gene. This CDR3 region has 12 residues. V was shortened by 6 bases and J by 4 bases, with 11 bases between the two germline ends.